A single sample gave rise to the 22 T cell receptor beta chains below, sequenced in a study of neurological immune-mediated disorders. Noted time point: longitudinal time-point 3. TCRdb processed the 5' RACE reads anew with MiXCR; each CDR3 protein has one entry. This table holds more than 50,000 distinct CDR3 sequences, 8% to 9% found once. Sequenced input: PBMCs. The source of these receptors is a woman aged 40-49 years in good health.

The sample holds many counts of this clonotype. This rearrangement joins TRBV5-1 to TRBJ1-1; D may be TRBD1 (5 bases). Germline CDR1 and CDR2: SGHRS and YFSETQ. This CDR3 comprises 15 residues. V dropped 1 base and J dropped 1 base, with 11 bases sitting between them. This CDR3 reads CASSLNYRGNTEAFF. CDR3 nucleotides: TGCGCCAGCAGCTTGAATTATAGGGGGAACACTGAAGCTTTCTTT.

This clonotype was observed many times. This chain connects TRBV27 to TRBJ2-3, with TRBD2 identical over 13 bases. CDR3 length equals 16 residues. V trimming: 7 bases; J trimming: 6 bases; junction bases outside the gene matches: 10. Germline V gives CDR1 MNHEY, CDR2 SMNVEV (reference sequence). CDR3 sequence (DNA): TGTGCCAGCACCAGACTAGCGGGGGGAATGGCGGATACGCAGTATTTT. Residues: CASTRLAGGMADTQYF.

Remarks on this clonotype: A much bigger clone sits one base away, suggesting this may be a read error. The V gene is TRBV5-1, the J gene TRBJ2-2; TRBD1 aligns across 7 bases. The germline V gene encodes CDR1 SGHRS and CDR2 YFSETQ. CDR3 length equals 17 residues. J gave up 4 bases and V 3 bases, and 12 bases lay outside the gene matches. For the CDR3, the DNA is TGCGCCAGCAGCTCCCGCCCCGAGACAGGGATCACCGGGGAGCTGTTTTTT. This encodes CASSSRPETGITGELFF.

This clonotype was found many times. The V call is TRBV20-1, the J call TRBJ2-3; 7 bases match TRBD1. V was pared by 6 bases and J by 1 base, with 7 bases of the junction left unmatched. The length of the CDR3 is 14 residues. The germline V gene has CDR1 DFQATT and CDR2 SNEGSKA (reference sequence). The chain's CDR3 is CSADRGGRTDTQYF. DNA of the CDR3: TGCAGTGCAGATCGAGGGGGCCGCACAGATACGCAGTATTTT.

Ten or more counts support this clonotype. This sequence joins TRBV20-1 and TRBJ2-1; the match to TRBD2 covers 9 bases. This CDR3 contains 14 residues. CDR1 DFQATT and CDR2 SNEGSKA come from the germline V gene (reference sequence). The J segment lost 5 bases and the V segment lost 0 bases, leaving 2 bases of the junction unmatched. This CDR3 is CSAREASGDNEQFF. For the CDR3, the DNA is TGCAGTGCTAGAGAGGCTAGCGGGGACAATGAGCAGTTCTTC.

This clonotype came up many times. The gene calls are TRBV9 and TRBJ2-7, with a possible D match to TRBD1 (6 bases). Germline CDR1 and CDR2: SGDLS and YYNGEE. The CDR3 runs to 14 residues. Trimming took off 1 base at V and 7 bases at J, with 15 bases between the two ends. The CDR3 loop reads CASSVSWGPDEQYF. CDR3 DNA: TGTGCCAGCAGCGTATCCTGGGGGCCCGATGAGCAGTACTTC.

This clonotype was seen repeatedly, ten times or more. This chain joins TRBV7-2 and TRBJ2-7; TRBD2 matches at 9 bases. Germline V lookup: CDR1 SGHTA, CDR2 FQGNSA. The CDR3 is made up of 17 amino acids. V lost 5 bases, J lost 5 bases, and 16 bases stayed unmatched. Written as DNA, the CDR3 is TGTGCCAGCAGCCGCAGGGGCGGCGGGAGGGCCCTAAACGAGCAGTACTTC. As protein: CASSRRGGGRALNEQYF.

J is TRBJ1-2 and V is TRBV7-9; D is uncertain. This CDR3 spans 13 amino acids. Trimming removed 5 bases at V and 3 bases at J, with 10 bases between. Germline values: CDR1 SEHNR, CDR2 FQNEAQ (reference sequence). The CDR3 here is CASSGGWDYGYTF. In DNA form, the CDR3 reads TGTGCCAGCAGCGGAGGTTGGGACTATGGCTACACCTTC.

This clonotype was counted ten times or more. This chain joins TRBV5-1 and TRBJ1-3, with unresolved D. Between the trimmed V and J ends, which lost 0 bases and 2 bases, there was a span of 9 bases. The CDR3 sequence is 15 residues long. Germline assignment: CDR1 SGHRS and CDR2 YFSETQ. CDR3 region: CASSLDVGTGNTIYF. The CDR3 nucleotides are TGCGCCAGCAGCTTGGATGTCGGGACTGGAAACACCATATATTTT. Using reference TRBV5-1 and TRBJ1-3 for the parts outside the CDR3, the full variable domain is KAGVTQTPRYLIKTRGQQVTLSCSPISGHRSVSWYQQTPGQGLQFLFEYFSETQRNKGNFPGRFSGRQFSNSRSEMNVSTLELGDSALYLCASSLDVGTGNTIYFGEGSWLTVV.

This clonotype was counted many times. The chain uses TRBV7-9 and TRBJ1-3; unclear D gene. This CDR3 is 13 amino acids long. V gave up 3 bases and J gave up 4 bases, with 7 bases separating them. Germline CDR1 reads SEHNR; CDR2 reads FQNEAQ (reference sequence). As DNA, the CDR3 is TGTGCCAGCAGCTTTAGGGCCGGAAACACCATATATTTT. This translates into CASSFRAGNTIYF.

The CDR3 here is CSARAQTEAFF. CDR3 bases: TGCAGTGCTAGGGCCCAGACTGAAGCTTTCTTT. The chain couples TRBV20-1 to TRBJ1-1; no firm D call. The CDR3 consists of 11 residues. V shed 3 bases and J shed 5 bases, with 7 bases lying between them. The V gene's germline CDR1 is DFQATT and CDR2 SNEGSKA (reference sequence).

Ten or more counts support this clonotype. V gene TRBV5-6 combines with J gene TRBJ2-1; 7 nucleotides line up with TRBD1. Germline CDR1 reads SGHDT; CDR2 reads YYEEEE. Trimming took 4 bases from V and 3 from J; bases not matched to a gene: 4. The CDR3 covers 14 residues. The CDR3 reads CASSRGQFYNEQFF. For the CDR3, the DNA is TGTGCCAGCAGCCGGGGACAGTTCTACAATGAGCAGTTCTTC.

This clonotype was seen many times. V and J are TRBV14 and TRBJ1-1; tentative D call: TRBD1 (6 bases). The CDR3 is 15 residues long. Per the germline V gene, CDR1 is SGHDN and CDR2 is FVKESK. V lost 8 bases and J 4 bases, leaving 20 bases between the germline ends. The CDR3 DNA follows: TGTGCCAGCGCCCAGCTACAGGGAGGCGCCACTGAAGCTTTCTTT. Its protein product is CASAQLQGGATEAFF.

This clonotype was observed at least ten times. CDR3 residues: CASSDNREELFF. The CDR3 nucleotides read TGTGCCAGCAGTGACAACAGGGAGGAACTGTTTTTT. The rearrangement joins TRBV2 to TRBJ1-4; perhaps TRBD1 as D (6 bases). The germline V and J ends were trimmed by 3 bases and 12 bases, with 11 bases remaining between them. The CDR3 runs 12 residues. Germline V gene data show CDR1 as SNHLY and CDR2 as FYNNEI.

This clonotype was seen ten or more times. The rearrangement links TRBV12-3 or TRBV12-4 to TRBJ2-7, with D perhaps matching TRBD1 (6 bases). The CDR3 extends over 13 amino acids. V dropped 7 bases and J dropped 6 bases, with 16 bases sitting between them. This CDR3 is CASTQGNYGEQYF. The DNA for the CDR3 is TGTGCCAGCACTCAGGGGAACTACGGCGAGCAGTACTTC.

This clonotype was seen repeatedly, ten times or more. The rearrangement uses TRBV29-1 and TRBJ2-3; D is unclear. Germline V lookup: CDR1 SQVTM, CDR2 ANQGSEA. Trimming shortened V by 8 bases and J by 7 bases, and 10 bases separated the two germline ends. The CDR3 totals 10 residues. CDR3 region: CSIGLNTQYF. The CDR3 DNA reads TGCAGCATAGGGCTGAATACGCAGTATTTT.

This clonotype has ten or more counts. The J gene is TRBJ2-6, the V gene TRBV7-2, with 9 positions matching TRBD1. CDR3 length: 18 amino acids. Germline CDR1 and CDR2: SGHTA and FQGNSA. V shed 5 bases and J 2 bases; nucleotides not matched to a gene: 10. The CDR3 reads CASSRPGQGAPGANVLTF. DNA of the CDR3: TGTGCCAGCAGCCGCCCGGGACAGGGAGCCCCTGGGGCCAACGTCCTGACTTTC.

Many counts were recorded for this clonotype. The V and J genes are TRBV6-6 and TRBJ2-1; a weak D match, TRBD1 (5 bases). Looked up from germline, CDR1 is MNHNY and CDR2 is SVGAGI (reference sequence). The CDR3 contains 11 residues. Trimming shortened V by 8 bases and J by 6 bases, and 8 bases separated the two germline ends. CDR3 sequence: CASDRGNEQFF. The CDR3, as DNA: TGTGCCAGCGATAGGGGCAATGAGCAGTTCTTC.

This clonotype was counted many times. The chain employs TRBV12-3 or TRBV12-4 and TRBJ2-7; 8 bases map to TRBD1. V shed 6 bases, J shed 3 bases, and the junction held 10 bases outside the gene matches. This CDR3 comprises 15 residues. The CDR3 region has the DNA TGTGCCAGCAGCCATACAACAGGGGGGTACTACGAGCAGTACTTC. Translating it yields CASSHTTGGYYEQYF.

This clonotype was detected ten times or more. J is TRBJ1-2 and V is TRBV25-1; 8 nucleotides agree with TRBD1. This CDR3 contains 16 residues. The trim removed 6 bases at V and 8 bases at J, leaving 17 bases unmatched. Germline CDR1 and CDR2: MGHDK and SYGVNS. CDR3 nucleotide sequence: TGTGCCAGCAGGGATGGTCCCGGGACAGGATCGAACGGCTACACCTTC. Amino acids: CASRDGPGTGSNGYTF.

Ten or more counts support this clonotype. The CDR3 DNA follows: TGTGCCAGCAGTCCGGGACAGGGGAACACTGAAGCTTTCTTT. This translates into CASSPGQGNTEAFF. This chain links TRBV12-3 or TRBV12-4 with TRBJ1-1; 9 bases are shared with TRBD1. Trimming removed 5 bases from V and 1 base from J; junction bases left unmatched: 2. There are 14 residues in the CDR3.

This clonotype was found many times. The chain combines TRBV20-1 with TRBJ1-1, with 7 bases lining up with TRBD1. The CDR3 is 17 residues long. The germline CDR1 and CDR2 sequences are DFQATT and SNEGSKA (reference sequence). J lost 4 bases, V lost 5 bases, and 19 bases had no gene match. The CDR3 is CSARIAGITGVGTEAFF. Here the CDR3 DNA reads TGCAGTGCTCGCATCGCGGGTATCACAGGGGTAGGCACTGAAGCTTTCTTT.